The present TCR beta chain was sequenced within a study of blood T cell repertoires in COVID-19. Sequenced by immunoSEQ multiplex PCR; TCRdb stores in-frame clones only, minus some. In the table there are some 66,000 clones, about 86% of which are singletons. Germline values: CDR1 MNHEY, CDR2 SVGAGI. Trimming stripped 6 bases from V and 5 bases from J, with 16 bases between. The CDR3 extends over 14 amino acids. This clone has only one observation. Sequenced sample: peripheral blood. The receptor was isolated from a man aged 50 to 60 with active COVID-19. The chain combines TRBV6-5 with TRBJ1-2; tentative D call: TRBD1 (5 bases). The CDR3 DNA sequence: TGTGCCAGCAGACGTGACCAGGGAAATTATGGCTACACCTTC. Encoded protein: CASRRDQGNYGYTF.